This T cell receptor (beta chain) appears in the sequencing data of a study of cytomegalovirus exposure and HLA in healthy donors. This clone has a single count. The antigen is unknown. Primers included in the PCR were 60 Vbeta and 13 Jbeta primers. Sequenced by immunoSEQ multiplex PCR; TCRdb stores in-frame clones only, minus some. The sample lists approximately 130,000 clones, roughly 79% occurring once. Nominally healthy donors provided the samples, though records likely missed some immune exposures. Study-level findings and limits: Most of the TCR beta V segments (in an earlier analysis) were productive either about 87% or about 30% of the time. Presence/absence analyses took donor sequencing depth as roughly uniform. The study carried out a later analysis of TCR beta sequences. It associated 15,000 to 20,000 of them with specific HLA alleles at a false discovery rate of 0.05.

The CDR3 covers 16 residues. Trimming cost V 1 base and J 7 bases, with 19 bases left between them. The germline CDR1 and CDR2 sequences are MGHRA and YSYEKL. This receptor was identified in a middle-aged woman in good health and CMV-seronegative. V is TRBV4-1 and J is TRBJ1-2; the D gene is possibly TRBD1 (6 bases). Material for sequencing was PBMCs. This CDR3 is CASSQVTGNSRRGYTF. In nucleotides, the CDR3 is TGCGCCAGCAGCCAAGTAACAGGGAACTCGAGGCGTGGCTACACCTTC.